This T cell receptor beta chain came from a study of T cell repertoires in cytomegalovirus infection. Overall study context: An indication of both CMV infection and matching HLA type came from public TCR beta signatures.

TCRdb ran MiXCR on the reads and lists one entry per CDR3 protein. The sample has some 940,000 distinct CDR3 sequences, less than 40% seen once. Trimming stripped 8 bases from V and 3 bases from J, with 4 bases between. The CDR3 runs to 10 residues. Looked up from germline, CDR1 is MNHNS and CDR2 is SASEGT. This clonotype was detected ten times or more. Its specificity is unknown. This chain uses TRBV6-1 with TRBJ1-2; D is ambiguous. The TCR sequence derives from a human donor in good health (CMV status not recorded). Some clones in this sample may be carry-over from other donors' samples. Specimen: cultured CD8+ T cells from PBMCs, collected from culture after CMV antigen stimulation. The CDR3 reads CASVDYGYTF. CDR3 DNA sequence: TGTGCCAGCGTCGACTATGGCTACACCTTC.